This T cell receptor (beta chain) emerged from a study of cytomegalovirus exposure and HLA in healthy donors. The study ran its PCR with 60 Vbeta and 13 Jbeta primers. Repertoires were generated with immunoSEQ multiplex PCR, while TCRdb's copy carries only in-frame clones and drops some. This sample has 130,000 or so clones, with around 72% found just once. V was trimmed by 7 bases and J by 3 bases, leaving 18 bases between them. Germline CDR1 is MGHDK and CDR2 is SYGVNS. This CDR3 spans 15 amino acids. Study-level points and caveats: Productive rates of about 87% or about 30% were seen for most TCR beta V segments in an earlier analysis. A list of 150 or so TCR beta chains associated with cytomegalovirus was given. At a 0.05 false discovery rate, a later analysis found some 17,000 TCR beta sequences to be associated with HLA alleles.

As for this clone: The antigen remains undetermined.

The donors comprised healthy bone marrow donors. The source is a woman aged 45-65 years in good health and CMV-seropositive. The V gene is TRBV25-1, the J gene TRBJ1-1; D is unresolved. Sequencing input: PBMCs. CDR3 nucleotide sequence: TGTGCCAGCATGAACGATCTGGGGAGGTACACTGAAGCTTTCTTT. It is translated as CASMNDLGRYTEAFF.